This TCR beta chain emerged from a study of blood T cell dynamics during melanoma immunotherapy. Time point denoted: week 3, after first cycle of checkpoint inhibitor. Patients with prior systemic cancer treatment, concomitant immunosuppressants, or other active malignancies were excluded. TCRdb's copy holds only in-frame clones and misses some; the assay was immunoSEQ multiplex PCR. This table holds 6,000 or so clones, over 75% found once. Sample: blood, taken from a patient treated with checkpoint blockade. The sequence was collected from a human donor with melanoma.

The CDR3 spells CASTGLINSGNTIYF. The CDR3, as DNA: TGTGCCAGTACAGGACTCATCAACTCTGGAAACACCATATATTTT. The V call is TRBV19, the J call TRBJ1-3; no clear D. Trimming pared 7 bases from V and 0 bases from J, leaving 13 bases between. The germline CDR1 and CDR2 sequences are LNHDA and SQIVND (reference sequence). This CDR3 is built from 15 residues. Full variable domain (rest looked up from reference TRBV19 and TRBJ1-3): DGGITQSPKYLFRKEGQNVTLSCEQNLNHDAMYWYRQDPGQGLRLIYYSQIVNDFQKGDIAEGYSVSREKKESFPLTVTSAQKNPTAFYLCASTGLINSGNTIYFGEGSWLTVV.